This is a list of T cell receptor beta chains from one sample in a study of radiotherapy plus CTLA-4 blockade in lung cancer. TCRdb keeps only in-frame clones here, not all; method: immunoSEQ multiplex PCR. The table has more than 90,000 clones, about four fifths seen once. The specimen was peripheral blood, collected from a patient treated with radiotherapy plus ipilimumab. The receptors were gathered from a human donor with non-small cell lung cancer that progressed on radiotherapy plus ipilimumab. Some clones in this sample may be carry-over from other donors' samples. The CDR3 runs from the conserved cysteine through the conserved F or W. The D gene is left open where the match is weak. Rows give clone size only sometimes, using once, few, many, or a class for an expanded clone.

TRBJ1-6 - 16 TRBV27 - TGTGCCAGCAGCAACCACGGAGGGGTAGGTAATTCACCCCTCCACTTT CASSNHGGVGNSPLHF
TRBJ1-2 - 15 TRBV29-1 - TGCAGCGTTGAAGTTAGTCGACAGAGAAATTATGGCTACACCTTC CSVEVSRQRNYGYTF
TRBJ1-5 - 16 TRBV19 - TGTGCCAGTAGTATCTTAACCCGGGGGGCCTGGCAGCCCCAGCATTTT CASSILTRGAWQPQHF
TRBJ1-5 - 15 TRBV4-3 - TGCGCCAGCAGCCAAGGGGGAGGGGCATATCAGCCCCAGCATTTT CASSQGGGAYQPQHF
TRBJ1-1 TRBD1 14 TRBV4-2 - TGTGCCTCCCGGGGGATAGGGGGCAACACTGAAGCTTTCTTT CASRGIGGNTEAFF
TRBJ1-5 TRBD1 15 TRBV2 - TGTGCCAGCAGTGAGGGACAGGGAGCCCCACAGCCCCAGCATTTT CASSEGQGAPQPQHF
TRBJ1-4 TRBD1 15 TRBV9 once TGTGCCAGCAGCGCCCTGGGACAGGGTGATGAAAAACTGTTTTTT CASSALGQGDEKLFF
TRBJ1-5 - 13 TRBV7-8 few TGTGCCAGCAGCTCTATTAATGGGGCACGACCTTCTTTT CASSSINGARPSF
TRBJ2-3 TRBD2 17 TRBV5-1 - TGCGCCAGCAGCTGGCCCTTAGCGGGGGGAAGCACAGATACGCAGTATTTT CASSWPLAGGSTDTQYF
TRBJ2-5 - 15 TRBV11-2 - TGTGCCAGCAGCACAGGGGGGGGCCGGGGGGAGACCCAGTACTTC CASSTGGGRGETQYF
TRBJ1-2 TRBD1 14 TRBV27 - TGTGCCAGCAGCAACGACAGGGGGCAGGGTGGCTACACCTTC CASSNDRGQGGYTF
TRBJ2-7 - 15 TRBV28 - TGTGCCAGCAGTTTGAACAGCTTAAGCTCCTACGAGCAGTACTTC CASSLNSLSSYEQYF
TRBJ2-7 TRBD2 17 TRBV10-1 - TGCGCCAGCAGTGGCCGGACTAGCGGGGATGGCTCCTACGAGCAGTACTTC CASSGRTSGDGSYEQYF
TRBJ2-7 TRBD1 15 TRBV2 - TGTGCCGTGCCAGAGGACAGGGGGTCCGTCTACGAGCAGTACTTC CAVPEDRGSVYEQYF
TRBJ1-6 TRBD1 13 TRBV7-3 few TGTGCCAGCAGCTTAGGGACAGATTCACCCCTCCACTTT CASSLGTDSPLHF